One TCR beta chain is described in this entry. Its matching antigen is unknown. The data derive from a study of STAT5B mutations in CD4+ large granular lymphocyte leukemia. The study, taken as a whole, reports: Top patient clones used TRBV06 genes more often: 8/27 versus 2/35 in controls. No patients shared main leukemic clonotypes, though roughly 25% appeared at low frequency elsewhere. Patient CD4-sorted repertoires stayed more clonal than healthy ones after leukemic-clone removal.

The V gene lost 5 bases and the J gene lost 6 bases, with 8 bases spanning the gap. Germline assignment: CDR1 MNHNS and CDR2 SASEGT. This CDR3 is built from 11 residues. Control samples were healthy donors' buffy coats. The data were produced by immunoSEQ multiplex PCR, yet TCRdb's version contains in-frame clones alone and is incomplete. In the table there are some 40,000 clones, 75% to 85% of which are singletons. The sequence came from a human donor in good health. The chain links TRBV6-1 to TRBJ2-7; possibly TRBD1 for D (5 bases). The sample was CD4+ T cells from blood buffy coats. The CDR3 sequence is CASSRQLEQYF. The CDR3 DNA sequence: TGTGCCAGCAGTCGACAGCTCGAGCAGTACTTC.